The 24 T cell receptor beta chains below come from one sample, sequenced in a study of blood T cells in healthy people across ages. The use of a sample-barcoded 5' primer and a J-beta primer mix characterized a second PCR of roughly 6 to 11 cycles. TCRdb called the 5' RACE reads again in MiXCR, with one record for every CDR3 protein. The data contain hundreds of thousands of distinct CDR3 sequences, about 62% of them seen just once; the ten biggest clones take up approximately 21%. Sequencing was performed on blood. The receptors come from a man under 40 in good health.

This clonotype was recorded many times. The chain combines TRBV4-3 with TRBJ1-1; D is unclear. CDR1 is LGHNA and CDR2 is YSLEER in the germline V gene. The V end was cut by 3 bases, the J end by 1 base, with 12 bases between. This CDR3 is 15 amino acids long. The CDR3 is CASSHQTPENTEAFF. The CDR3 coding sequence is TGCGCCAGCAGCCACCAGACCCCTGAGAACACTGAAGCTTTCTTT.

V and J are TRBV20-1 and TRBJ2-7; 9 bases match TRBD1. The germline gives CDR1 DFQATT, CDR2 SNEGSKA (reference sequence). The CDR3 loop spans 13 amino acids. V lost 4 bases to trimming and J lost 3 bases; unmatched junction nucleotides: 4. The CDR3, as DNA: TGCAGTGCTATCGGGACAGGGATCTACGAGCAGTACTTC. This codes for CSAIGTGIYEQYF.

The V gene is TRBV20-1, the J gene TRBJ2-3; D is perhaps TRBD2 (6 bases). Germline V gene lookup returns CDR1 DFQATT and CDR2 SNEGSKA (reference sequence). CDR3 size: 15 residues. Deletions cut 0 bases from V and 2 bases from J, with 12 bases between. The CDR3 nucleotides read TGCAGTGCTAGAGAGGGAGGCGGCAACACAGATACGCAGTATTTT. This gives the protein CSAREGGGNTDTQYF.

The chain uses TRBV19 and TRBJ1-5; D unresolved. In germline, CDR1 is LNHDA, CDR2 SQIVND (reference sequence). The V and J ends lost 6 bases and 6 bases respectively, with 12 bases between them. This CDR3 has 13 amino acids. The CDR3 DNA reads as TGTGCCAGTAGCATATCGGTCTCTCAGCCCCAGCATTTT. Its translation: CASSISVSQPQHF.

CDR3 nucleotide sequence: TGTGCCAGCCAAACATTACAGGGGGGGAATGAAAAACTGTTTTTT. Its protein is CASQTLQGGNEKLFF. V and J are TRBV6-5 and TRBJ1-4; the match to TRBD1 covers 8 bases. The V gene's germline CDR1 is MNHEY and CDR2 SVGAGI. The CDR3 covers 15 residues. V was clipped by 8 bases and J by 5 bases; unmatched bases: 10.

This chain links TRBV6-1 with TRBJ1-4; no firm D call. The CDR3 totals 16 residues. Germline CDR1 MNHNS, CDR2 SASEGT. The V and J ends lost 7 bases and 3 bases respectively, with 18 bases between them. The CDR3 is CASTTRAGLANEKLFF. The CDR3 nucleotides are TGTGCCAGCACAACCCGAGCGGGGTTAGCTAATGAAAAACTGTTTTTT.

Only a few counts were recorded for this clonotype. The chain recombines TRBV24-1 with TRBJ2-4, with TRBD2 identical over 13 bases. V gave up 0 bases and J gave up 8 bases; unmatched junction bases: 12. The CDR3 is made up of 19 amino acids. Germline V gene sequence: CDR1 KGHDR, CDR2 SFDVKD. The CDR3 DNA reads TGTGCCACCAGTGATTTGGAGGGACTAGCGGGACCGGGGAGGGACATTCAGTACTTC. Amino acids: CATSDLEGLAGPGRDIQYF.

The rearrangement links TRBV7-2 to TRBJ1-4; 7 bases are a match to TRBD1. The junction had 9 bases not matched to a gene; V was cut back by 6 bases and J by 5 bases. The CDR3 sequence is 15 residues long. Germline V gives CDR1 SGHTA, CDR2 FQGNSA. CDR3 coding DNA: TGTGCCAGCAGATACTTGGGACAGAAAAATGAAAAACTGTTTTTT. It translates to CASRYLGQKNEKLFF.

The chain joins TRBV2 to TRBJ1-2, with a weak D call TRBD1 (6 bases). The CDR3 has 14 residues. The V and J ends lost 5 bases and 2 bases respectively, with 12 bases between them. Germline values: CDR1 SNHLY, CDR2 FYNNEI. CDR3 sequence reads: CASSLTTGNYGYTF. The DNA for the CDR3 is TGTGCCAGCAGTCTAACGACAGGAAACTATGGCTACACCTTC.

V is TRBV27 and J is TRBJ2-7, with TRBD1 matching over 7 bases. J was trimmed by 7 bases and V by 4 bases; bases with no gene match: 7. The CDR3 runs to 13 residues. In germline, CDR1 is MNHEY, CDR2 SMNVEV (reference sequence). The CDR3 spells CASSSTGSFEQYF. CDR3 nucleotides: TGTGCCAGCAGTTCGACAGGGAGCTTTGAGCAGTACTTC.

This clonotype was found a few times. The chain is built from TRBV10-3 and TRBJ2-1; 8 bases match TRBD2. V lost 8 bases and J lost 6; bases outside the gene matches: 3. The CDR3 is 12 residues long. Germline V gives CDR1 ENHRY, CDR2 SYGVKD. The CDR3 loop is CAIGTSANEQFF. The CDR3 DNA sequence: TGTGCCATCGGGACTAGTGCCAATGAGCAGTTCTTC.

The chain carries TRBV10-3 and TRBJ2-3; perhaps TRBD2 as D (5 bases). Per the germline V gene, CDR1 is ENHRY and CDR2 is SYGVKD. Trimming removed 6 bases at V and 2 bases at J, with 12 bases between. CDR3 length: 14 amino acids. CDR3 DNA: TGTGCCATCAGAGGAGGCGTTTACACAGATACGCAGTATTTT. It translates to CAIRGGVYTDTQYF.

V is TRBV5-1 and J is TRBJ2-4; D is unclear. The CDR3 contains 13 residues. CDR1 and CDR2 (germline): SGHRS, YFSETQ. The V and J ends lost 2 bases and 7 bases respectively, with 10 bases between them. The CDR3 here is CASSFSPENIQYF. The CDR3 bases are TGCGCCAGCAGCTTTTCCCCTGAGAACATTCAGTACTTC.

This clonotype has a handful of counts. The rearrangement joins TRBV7-2 to TRBJ2-7; maybe TRBD2 (6 bases). CDR1 is SGHTA, CDR2 FQGNSA, per germline. The CDR3 spans 15 residues. The V end lost 1 base, the J end lost 0 bases, and 10 bases lay between the germline ends. The CDR3 nucleotides are TGTGCCAGCAGCTTAGGGGTAGCGGTCTCCTACGAGCAGTACTTC. It is translated as CASSLGVAVSYEQYF.

The genes are TRBV5-5 and TRBJ1-1; possible D gene TRBD1, 5 bases. Germline V gene data show CDR1 as SGHKS and CDR2 as YYEKEE (reference sequence). CDR3 size: 15 residues. V was pared by 4 bases and J by 5 bases, with 18 bases between. CDR3 nucleotide sequence: TGTGCCAGCAGCCGTTCAGGGAACCCGAATACTGAAGCTTTCTTT. Protein sequence: CASSRSGNPNTEAFF.

The CDR3 protein is CSARDRANYYGYTF. Written as DNA, the CDR3 is TGCAGTGCTAGAGATCGGGCAAACTACTATGGCTACACCTTC. The chain links TRBV20-1 to TRBJ1-2; D call uncertain. The CDR3 totals 14 residues. The germline gives CDR1 DFQATT, CDR2 SNEGSKA (reference sequence). V was cut by 0 bases and J by 3 bases, with 11 bases left in between.

The V gene is TRBV9, the J gene TRBJ2-7; 9 bases agree with TRBD2. With V trimmed by 3 bases and J by 7 bases, 5 bases remained unmatched. There are 13 residues in the CDR3. Per germline, CDR1 SGDLS and CDR2 YYNGEE. CDR3 region: CASSGGTSSEQYF. The DNA for the CDR3 is TGTGCCAGCAGCGGGGGGACTAGCTCGGAGCAGTACTTC.

As concerns this clonotype: A read error may account for a junction end that differs from germline. The chain carries TRBV27 and TRBJ2-7; the D is unclear. There are 16 residues in the CDR3. Germline CDR1 reads MNHEY; CDR2 reads SMNVEV (reference sequence). The CDR3: CASSLMAPESSHEQYF. CDR3 coding DNA: TGTGCCAGCAGTTTAATGGCCCCGGAGAGCTCCCACGAGCAGTACTTC.

The rearrangement joins TRBV4-2 to TRBJ2-7, with TRBD2 matching 7 bases. The V gene's germline CDR1 is LGHNA and CDR2 YNFKEQ. The CDR3 loop spans 15 amino acids. The V gene end was trimmed by 3 bases and the J gene end by 4 bases; junction bases not matched to a gene: 9. For the CDR3, the DNA is TGTGCCAGCAGCCATGTGGGGGGGGACCCGTACGAGCAGTACTTC. It encodes CASSHVGGDPYEQYF.

In this sample, this clonotype turned up a few times. CDR3: CSADEIAGVSFATDTQYF. Written as DNA, the CDR3 is TGCAGTGCCGACGAAATAGCGGGAGTGAGCTTTGCGACAGATACGCAGTATTTT. The chain has TRBV20-1 and TRBJ2-3; 9 bases are a match to TRBD2. The V gene end was trimmed by 6 bases and the J gene end by 3 bases; junction bases not matched to a gene: 19. From germline, CDR1 is DFQATT and CDR2 SNEGSKA (reference sequence). CDR3 length: 18 residues.

Note on this clonotype: The junction and the germline gene differ at one end; a read error may be behind it. This chain joins TRBV2 and TRBJ2-1; D not resolved. Germline V CDR1 and CDR2: SNHLY, FYNNEI. The CDR3 totals 14 residues. The CDR3 DNA follows: TGTGTCAGCAGAGTAGGCTCTTCCTACAATGAGCAGTTCTTC. Its translation is CVSRVGSSYNEQFF.

This clonotype was counted only a few times. The chain employs TRBV2 and TRBJ2-1; 9 bases are shared with TRBD2. Germline V gives CDR1 SNHLY, CDR2 FYNNEI. The CDR3 runs to 14 residues. Trimming took 7 bases from V and 8 from J; bases not matched to a gene: 9. For the CDR3, the DNA is TGTGCCAGCAATTGGGGCGGGAGGGAGGATGAGCAGTTCTTC. Its translation is CASNWGGREDEQFF.

The chain combines TRBV7-9 with TRBJ2-1; 8 nucleotides line up with TRBD1. The J call is uncertain, as TRBJ2-7 better fits the DNA end. Germline V gene sequence: CDR1 SEHNR, CDR2 FQNEAQ (reference sequence). The CDR3 has 12 residues. The CDR3 coding sequence is TGTGCCAGCATCGACGACAGGGGCGAGCAGTACTTC. The encoded protein is CASIDDRGEQYF.

The gene calls are TRBV2 and TRBJ2-5, with D uncertain. The V and J ends lost 7 bases and 1 base respectively, with 19 bases between them. Germline CDR1 is SNHLY and CDR2 is FYNNEI. The CDR3 totals 16 residues. The CDR3 DNA reads as TGTGCCAGCACCAAAAATACACAGATGAGCCAAGAGACCCAGTACTTC. Protein product: CASTKNTQMSQETQYF.